This TCR beta chain was sequenced during a study of cytomegalovirus exposure and HLA in healthy donors. Study-level background: Among the 370 or so donors who were genotyped, approximately 76% fell in the genetic ancestry cluster that is associated with self-reported Caucasian donors. Broader study findings: Roughly even sequencing depth across donors was the assumption behind the presence/absence analyses. Immune exposure was documented only through CMV serostatus.

CDR1 and CDR2 from the germline V gene are MNHEY and SVGAGI. Trimming took off 8 bases at V and 4 bases at J, with 17 bases between the two ends. CDR3 length: 14 residues. At sampling all donors were nominally healthy, likely with unrecorded immune exposures. Regarding this clone: Its antigen is still unknown.

Researchers ran the PCR with 60 Vbeta and 13 Jbeta primers. The protocol was immunoSEQ multiplex PCR, while the TCRdb copy is restricted to in-frame clones and leaves out a portion. The sample contains some 150,000 clones, around a tenth of which appear only once. The sample was PBMCs. The rearrangement links TRBV6-5 to TRBJ1-1; TRBD1 might be the D (5 bases). The receptor was isolated from a male donor in good health and CMV-seronegative. CDR3 sequence: CASCLISGCTEAFF. The CDR3 bases are TGTGCCAGCTGCCTTATCTCAGGGTGCACTGAAGCTTTCTTT.